This T cell receptor (beta chain) was identified during a study of T cells in localized non-small cell lung cancer. Using immunoSEQ multiplex PCR, the repertoire was profiled, and TCRdb retains in-frame clones only, with some absent. The data contain over 10,000 clones, roughly 84% of them singletons. V was trimmed by 2 bases and J by 2 bases, leaving 9 bases between them. The germline gives CDR1 SNHLY, CDR2 FYNNEI. This CDR3 comprises 14 residues. This chain links TRBV2 with TRBJ1-2; D perhaps matches TRBD1 (5 bases). Material: peripheral blood, obtained before any cancer treatment. This sequence originates from a male donor aged 60 or over with stage I lung adenocarcinoma. This chain's CDR3 is CASSEQGMNYGYTF. The CDR3 DNA sequence: TGTGCCAGCAGTGAACAGGGTATGAACTATGGCTACACCTTC.